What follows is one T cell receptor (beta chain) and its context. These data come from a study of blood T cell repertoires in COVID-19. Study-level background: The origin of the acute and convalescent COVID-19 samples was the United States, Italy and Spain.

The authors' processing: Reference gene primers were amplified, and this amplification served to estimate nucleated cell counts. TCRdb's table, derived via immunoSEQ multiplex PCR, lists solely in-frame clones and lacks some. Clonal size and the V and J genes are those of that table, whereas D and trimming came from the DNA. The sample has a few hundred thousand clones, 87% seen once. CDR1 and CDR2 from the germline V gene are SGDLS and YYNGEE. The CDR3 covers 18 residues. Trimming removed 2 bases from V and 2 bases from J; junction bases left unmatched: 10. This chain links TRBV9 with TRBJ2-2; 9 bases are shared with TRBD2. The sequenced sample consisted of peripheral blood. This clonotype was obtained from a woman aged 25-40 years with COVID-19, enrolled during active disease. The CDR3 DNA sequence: TGTGCCAGCAGCGTGCTGTCCGGGACTAGCATCAACACCGGGGAGCTGTTTTTT. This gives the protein CASSVLSGTSINTGELFF.